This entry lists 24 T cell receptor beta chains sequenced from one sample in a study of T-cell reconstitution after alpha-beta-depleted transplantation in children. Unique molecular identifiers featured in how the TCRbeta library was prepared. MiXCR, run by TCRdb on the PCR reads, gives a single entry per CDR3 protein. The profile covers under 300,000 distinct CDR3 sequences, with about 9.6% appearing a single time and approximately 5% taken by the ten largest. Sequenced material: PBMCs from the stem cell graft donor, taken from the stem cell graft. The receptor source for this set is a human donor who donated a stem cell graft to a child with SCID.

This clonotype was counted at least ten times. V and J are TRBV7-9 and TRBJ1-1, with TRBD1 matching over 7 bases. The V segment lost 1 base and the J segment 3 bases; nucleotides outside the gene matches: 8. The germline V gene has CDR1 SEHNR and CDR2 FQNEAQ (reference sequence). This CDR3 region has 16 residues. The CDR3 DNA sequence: TGTGCCAGCAGCTTAGGCTTACAGGGGAGGGACACTGAAGCTTTCTTT. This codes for CASSLGLQGRDTEAFF.

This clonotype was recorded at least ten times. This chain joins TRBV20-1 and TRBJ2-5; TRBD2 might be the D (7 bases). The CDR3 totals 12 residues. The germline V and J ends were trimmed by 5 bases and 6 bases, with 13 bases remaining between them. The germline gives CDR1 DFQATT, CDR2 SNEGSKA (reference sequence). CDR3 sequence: CSAQRGGKTQYF. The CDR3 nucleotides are TGCAGTGCTCAGAGGGGGGGCAAGACCCAGTACTTC.

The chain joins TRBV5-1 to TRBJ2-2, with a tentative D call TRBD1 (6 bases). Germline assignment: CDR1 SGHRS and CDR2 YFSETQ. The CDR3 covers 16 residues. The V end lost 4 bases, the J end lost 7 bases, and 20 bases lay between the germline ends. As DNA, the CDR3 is TGCGCCAGCAGCCCAACCGGGACATTAAGGGGCGGGGAGCTGTTTTTT. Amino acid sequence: CASSPTGTLRGGELFF.

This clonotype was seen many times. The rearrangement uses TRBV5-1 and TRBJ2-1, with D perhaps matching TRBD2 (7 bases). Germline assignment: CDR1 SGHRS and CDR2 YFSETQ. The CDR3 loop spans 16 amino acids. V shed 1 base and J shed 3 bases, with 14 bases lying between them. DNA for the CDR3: TGCGCCAGCAGCTTGCCACCGGGGGGCAACTACAATGAGCAGTTCTTC. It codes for CASSLPPGGNYNEQFF.

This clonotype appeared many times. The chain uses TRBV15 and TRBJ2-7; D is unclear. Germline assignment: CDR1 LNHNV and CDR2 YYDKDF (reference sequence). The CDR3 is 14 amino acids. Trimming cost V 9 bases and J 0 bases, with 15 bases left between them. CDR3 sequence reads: CATARVGFSYEQYF. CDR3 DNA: TGTGCCACTGCTCGGGTGGGGTTCTCCTACGAGCAGTACTTC.

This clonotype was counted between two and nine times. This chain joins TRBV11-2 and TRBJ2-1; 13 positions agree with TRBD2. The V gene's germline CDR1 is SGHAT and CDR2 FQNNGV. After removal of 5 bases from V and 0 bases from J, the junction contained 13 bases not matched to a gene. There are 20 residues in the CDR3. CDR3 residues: CASSPEGTSGGASSYNEQFF. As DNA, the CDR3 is TGTGCCAGCAGCCCCGAAGGTACTAGCGGGGGGGCTAGCTCCTACAATGAGCAGTTCTTC.

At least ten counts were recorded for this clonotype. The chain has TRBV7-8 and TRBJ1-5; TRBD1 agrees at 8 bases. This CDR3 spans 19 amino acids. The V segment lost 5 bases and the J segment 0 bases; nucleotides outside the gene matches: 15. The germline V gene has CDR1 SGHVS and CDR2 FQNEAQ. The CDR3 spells CASSPWTGSITISNQPQHF. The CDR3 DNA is TGTGCCAGCAGCCCATGGACAGGGAGTATAACTATTAGCAATCAGCCCCAGCATTTT.

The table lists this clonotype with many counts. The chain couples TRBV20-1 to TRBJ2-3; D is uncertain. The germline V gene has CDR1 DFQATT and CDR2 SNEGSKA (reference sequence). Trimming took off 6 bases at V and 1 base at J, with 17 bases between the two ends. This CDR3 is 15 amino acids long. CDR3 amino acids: CSASPQVSGTDTQYF. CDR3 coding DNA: TGCAGTGCATCCCCCCAAGTCAGCGGCACAGATACGCAGTATTTT.

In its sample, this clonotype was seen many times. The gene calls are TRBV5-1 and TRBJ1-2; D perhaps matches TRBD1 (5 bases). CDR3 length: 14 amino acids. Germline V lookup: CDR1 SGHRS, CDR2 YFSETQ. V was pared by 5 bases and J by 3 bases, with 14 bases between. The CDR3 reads CASRWDQSDYGYTF. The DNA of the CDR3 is TGCGCCAGCAGATGGGACCAAAGCGACTATGGCTACACCTTC. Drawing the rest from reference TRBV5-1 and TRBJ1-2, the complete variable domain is KAGVTQTPRYLIKTRGQQVTLSCSPISGHRSVSWYQQTPGQGLQFLFEYFSETQRNKGNFPGRFSGRQFSNSRSEMNVSTLELGDSALYLCASRWDQSDYGYTFGSGTRLTVV.

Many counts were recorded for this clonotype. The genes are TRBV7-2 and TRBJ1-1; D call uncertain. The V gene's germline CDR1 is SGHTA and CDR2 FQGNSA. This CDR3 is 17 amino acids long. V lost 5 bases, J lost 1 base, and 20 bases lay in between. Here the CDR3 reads CASSLPPGFRGNTEAFF. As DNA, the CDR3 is TGTGCCAGCAGCCTCCCTCCTGGCTTTCGCGGGAACACTGAAGCTTTCTTT.

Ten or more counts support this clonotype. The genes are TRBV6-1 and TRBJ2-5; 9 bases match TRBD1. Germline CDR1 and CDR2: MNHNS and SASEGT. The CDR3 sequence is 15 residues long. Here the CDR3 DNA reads TGTGTCGTGTTCGGGGACAGGGCACTGGGGGAGACCCAGTACTTC. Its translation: CVVFGDRALGETQYF.

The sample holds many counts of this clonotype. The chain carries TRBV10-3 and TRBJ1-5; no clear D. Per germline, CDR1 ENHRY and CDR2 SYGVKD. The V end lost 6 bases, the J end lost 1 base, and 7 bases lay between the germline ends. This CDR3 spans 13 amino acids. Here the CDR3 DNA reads TGTGCCATCAGCCAGGCGAGCAATCAGCCCCAGCATTTT. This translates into CAISQASNQPQHF.

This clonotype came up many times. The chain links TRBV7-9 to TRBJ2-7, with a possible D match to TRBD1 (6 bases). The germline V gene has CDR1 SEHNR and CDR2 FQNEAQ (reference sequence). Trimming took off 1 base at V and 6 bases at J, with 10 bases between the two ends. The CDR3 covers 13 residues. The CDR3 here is CASSLGDTFEQYF. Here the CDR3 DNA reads TGTGCCAGCAGCTTAGGGGACACCTTCGAGCAGTACTTC.

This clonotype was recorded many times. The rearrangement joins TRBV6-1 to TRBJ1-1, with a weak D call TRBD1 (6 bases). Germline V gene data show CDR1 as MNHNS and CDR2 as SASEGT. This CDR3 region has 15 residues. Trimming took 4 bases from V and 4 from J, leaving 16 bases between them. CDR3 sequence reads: CASSGPGAKTTEAFF. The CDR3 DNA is TGTGCCAGCAGTGGACCAGGGGCCAAGACCACTGAAGCTTTCTTT.

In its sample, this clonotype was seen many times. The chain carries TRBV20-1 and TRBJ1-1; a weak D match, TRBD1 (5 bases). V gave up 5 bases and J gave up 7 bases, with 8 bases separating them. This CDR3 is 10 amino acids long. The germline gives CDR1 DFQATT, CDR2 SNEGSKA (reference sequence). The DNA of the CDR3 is TGCAGTGCTGGGGGACGTGAAGCTTTCTTT. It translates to CSAGGREAFF.

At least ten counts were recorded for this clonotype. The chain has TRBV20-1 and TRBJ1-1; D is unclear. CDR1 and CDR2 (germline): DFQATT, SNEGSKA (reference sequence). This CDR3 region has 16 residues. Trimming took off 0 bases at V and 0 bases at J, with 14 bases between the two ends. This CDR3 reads CSARDLGSLMNTEAFF. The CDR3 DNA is TGCAGTGCTAGAGATCTCGGTTCCCTTATGAACACTGAAGCTTTCTTT.

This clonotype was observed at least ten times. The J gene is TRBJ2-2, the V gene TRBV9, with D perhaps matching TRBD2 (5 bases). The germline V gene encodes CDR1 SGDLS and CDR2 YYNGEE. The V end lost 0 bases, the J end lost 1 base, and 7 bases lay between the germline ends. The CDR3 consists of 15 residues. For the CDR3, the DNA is TGTGCCAGCAGCGTAGCACTAGAGAACACCGGGGAGCTGTTTTTT. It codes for CASSVALENTGELFF. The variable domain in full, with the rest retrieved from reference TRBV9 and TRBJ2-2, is DSGVTQTPKHLITATGQRVTLRCSPRSGDLSVYWYQQSLDQGLQFLIQYYNGEERAKGNILERFSAQQFPDLHSELNLSSLELGDSALYFCASSVALENTGELFFGEGSRLTVL.

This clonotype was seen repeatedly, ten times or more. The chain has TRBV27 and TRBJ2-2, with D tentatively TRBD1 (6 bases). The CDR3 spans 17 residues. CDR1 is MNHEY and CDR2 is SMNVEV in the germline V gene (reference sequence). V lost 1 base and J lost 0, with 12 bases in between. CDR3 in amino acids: CASSLFEWTANTGELFF. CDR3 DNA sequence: TGTGCCAGCAGTTTATTCGAGTGGACAGCGAACACCGGGGAGCTGTTTTTT.

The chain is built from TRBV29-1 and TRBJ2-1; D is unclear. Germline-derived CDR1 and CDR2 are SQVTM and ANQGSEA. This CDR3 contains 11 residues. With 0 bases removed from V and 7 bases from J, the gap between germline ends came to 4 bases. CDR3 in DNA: TGCAGCGTTGAAGATAAAAATGAGCAGTTCTTC. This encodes CSVEDKNEQFF.

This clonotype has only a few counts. CDR3 protein: CASSLLAGLGSPLHF. DNA for the CDR3: TGTGCCAGCAGCTTACTTGCCGGTTTGGGGTCACCCCTCCACTTT. The chain uses TRBV7-8 and TRBJ1-6; D unclear. Germline V gene lookup returns CDR1 SGHVS and CDR2 FQNEAQ. This CDR3 is 15 amino acids long. Trimming stripped 2 bases from V and 10 bases from J, with 15 bases between. The variable domain in full, with the rest retrieved from reference TRBV7-8 and TRBJ1-6, is GAGVSQSPRYKVAKRGQDVALRCDPISGHVSLFWYQQALGQGPEFLTYFQNEAQLDKSGLPSDRFFAERPEGSVSTLKIQRTQQEDSAVYLCASSLLAGLGSPLHFGNGTRLTVT.

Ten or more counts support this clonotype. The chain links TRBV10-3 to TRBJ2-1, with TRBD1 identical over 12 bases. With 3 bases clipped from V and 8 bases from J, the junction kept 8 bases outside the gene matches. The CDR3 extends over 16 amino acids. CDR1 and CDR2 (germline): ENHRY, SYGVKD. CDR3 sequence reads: CAISDPGQGALDEQFF. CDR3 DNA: TGTGCCATCAGTGACCCGGGACAGGGGGCTTTGGATGAGCAGTTCTTC.

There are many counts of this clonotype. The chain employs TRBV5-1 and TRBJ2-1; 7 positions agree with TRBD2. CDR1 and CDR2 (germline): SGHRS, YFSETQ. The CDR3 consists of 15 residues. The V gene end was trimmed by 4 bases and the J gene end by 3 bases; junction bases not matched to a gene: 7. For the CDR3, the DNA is TGCGCCAGCAGCCTGGGAGGGGCGATCTACAATGAGCAGTTCTTC. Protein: CASSLGGAIYNEQFF.

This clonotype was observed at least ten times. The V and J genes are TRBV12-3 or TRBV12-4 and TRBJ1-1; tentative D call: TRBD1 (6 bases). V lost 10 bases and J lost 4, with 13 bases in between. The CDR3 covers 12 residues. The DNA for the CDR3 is TGTGCCAACAACAGGGTCACCACTGAAGCTTTCTTT. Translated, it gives CANNRVTTEAFF.

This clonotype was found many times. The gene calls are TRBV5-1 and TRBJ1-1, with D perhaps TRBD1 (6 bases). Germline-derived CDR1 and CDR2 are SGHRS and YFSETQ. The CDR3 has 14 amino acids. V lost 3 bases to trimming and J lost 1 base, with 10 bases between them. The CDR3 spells CASSSGAGNTEAFF. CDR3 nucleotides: TGCGCCAGCAGCTCGGGGGCTGGGAACACTGAAGCTTTCTTT.